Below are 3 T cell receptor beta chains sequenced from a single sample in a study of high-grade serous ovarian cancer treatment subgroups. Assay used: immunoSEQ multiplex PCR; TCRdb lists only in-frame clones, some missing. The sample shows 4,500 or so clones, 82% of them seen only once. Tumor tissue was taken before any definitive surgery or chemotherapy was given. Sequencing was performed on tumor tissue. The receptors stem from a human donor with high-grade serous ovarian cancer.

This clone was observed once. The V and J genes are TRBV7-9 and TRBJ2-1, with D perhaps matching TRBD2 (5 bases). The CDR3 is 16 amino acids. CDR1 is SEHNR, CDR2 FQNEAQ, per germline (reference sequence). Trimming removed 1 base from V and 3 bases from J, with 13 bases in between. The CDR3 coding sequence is TGTGCCAGCAGCTTAGGGCGAGCGGCTTTCTACAATGAGCAGTTCTTC. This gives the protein CASSLGRAAFYNEQFF.

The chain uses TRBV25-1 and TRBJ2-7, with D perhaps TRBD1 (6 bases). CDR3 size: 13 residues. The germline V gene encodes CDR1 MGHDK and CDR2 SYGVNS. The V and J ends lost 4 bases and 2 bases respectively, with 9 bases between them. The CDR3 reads CASSVQGPYEQYF. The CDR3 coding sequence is TGTGCCAGCAGTGTACAGGGCCCCTACGAGCAGTACTTC.

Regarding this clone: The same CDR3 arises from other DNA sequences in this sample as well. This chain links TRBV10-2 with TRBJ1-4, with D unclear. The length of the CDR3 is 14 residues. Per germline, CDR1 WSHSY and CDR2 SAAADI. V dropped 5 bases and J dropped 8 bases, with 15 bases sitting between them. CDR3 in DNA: TGCGCCAGCAGTCCAGTTGATCTGGGGGAAAAACTGTTTTTT. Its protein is CASSPVDLGEKLFF.